These 11 T cell receptor beta chains originate from one sample sequenced in a study of T cells after yellow fever vaccination. TCRdb analysed the 5' RACE reads with MiXCR anew, one entry per CDR3 protein. The table includes some 500,000 distinct CDR3 sequences, roughly 13% detected once. This specimen consisted of PBMCs, obtained on the day of the yellow fever booster vaccination. The receptor source for this set is a man aged 25-45 years who received the YFV17D yellow fever vaccine.

The chain links TRBV7-2 to TRBJ1-5, with 7 positions matching TRBD1. The CDR3 runs 15 residues. Losses at the gene ends were 5 bases for V and 7 bases for J; bases not matched to a gene: 11. Germline assignment: CDR1 SGHTA and CDR2 FQGNSA. The chain's CDR3 is CASSMIGGAGQPQHF. CDR3 nucleotide sequence: TGTGCCAGCAGCATGATAGGGGGCGCCGGGCAGCCCCAGCATTTT.

The chain links TRBV5-6 to TRBJ2-1; 11 bases fit TRBD2. The CDR3 contains 15 residues. The junction had 10 bases not matched to a gene; V was cut back by 5 bases and J by 9 bases. Looked up from germline, CDR1 is SGHDT and CDR2 is YYEEEE. Here the CDR3 reads CASSRTSGSGSEQFF. CDR3 bases: TGTGCCAGCAGTCGCACTAGCGGGAGTGGTAGTGAGCAGTTCTTC.

This clonotype came up a few times. V and J are TRBV5-1 and TRBJ2-2, with 10 positions matching TRBD2. The V gene end was trimmed by 1 base and the J gene end by 7 bases; junction bases not matched to a gene: 4. This CDR3 contains 15 residues. Looked up from germline, CDR1 is SGHRS and CDR2 is YFSETQ. The CDR3 DNA follows: TGCGCCAGCAGCTTGACTAGCGGGACGGTCGGGGAGCTGTTTTTT. Encoded protein: CASSLTSGTVGELFF.

The V and J genes are TRBV5-1 and TRBJ2-7, with 7 bases aligning to TRBD2. Per germline, CDR1 SGHRS and CDR2 YFSETQ. Trimming took 0 bases from V and 3 from J; bases not matched to a gene: 9. This CDR3 region has 16 residues. CDR3 nucleotide sequence: TGCGCCAGCAGCTTGGGGGCGAGCGGGGACCGCTACGAGCAGTACTTC. Translation gives CASSLGASGDRYEQYF.

Of note for this clonotype: Germline and junction disagree at one end, which may indicate a read error. This sequence joins TRBV7-2 and TRBJ2-5; TRBD1 might be the D (6 bases). Germline V gives CDR1 SGHTA, CDR2 FQGNSA. The CDR3 has 14 residues. DNA for the CDR3: TGTGCCAGCAGCGAAGATGGGACAACAACCACCCTGTACTTC. Its translation is CASSEDGTTTTLYF.

In its sample, this clonotype was seen a few times. The chain combines TRBV11-2 with TRBJ2-7; the match to TRBD2 covers 10 bases. With V trimmed by 5 bases and J by 5 bases, 9 bases remained unmatched. CDR3 size: 15 residues. Germline V gene data show CDR1 as SGHAT and CDR2 as FQNNGV. For the CDR3, the DNA is TGTGCCAGCAGCCTAGTAGGACTAGCGGATAACGAGCAGTACTTC. It codes for CASSLVGLADNEQYF.

This clonotype was seen a handful of times. The chain links TRBV9 to TRBJ2-1; 10 nucleotides match TRBD2. Germline lookup yields CDR1 SGDLS and CDR2 YYNGEE. The CDR3 contains 15 residues. The ends lost 7 bases at V and 6 bases at J; junction bases unmatched: 10. CDR3 bases: TGTGCCAGCCATCAGAGCGGGGGGGATTTCAATGAGCAGTTCTTC. It yields the protein CASHQSGGDFNEQFF. The full variable domain, with the rest looked up from reference TRBV9 and TRBJ2-1, is DSGVTQTPKHLITATGQRVTLRCSPRSGDLSVYWYQQSLDQGLQFLIQYYNGEERAKGNILERFSAQQFPDLHSELNLSSLELGDSALYFCASHQSGGDFNEQFFGPGTRLTVL.

This clonotype came up once. This chain joins TRBV20-1 and TRBJ2-7, with 9 bases lining up with TRBD2. CDR3 length: 14 residues. The V and J ends lost 1 base and 5 bases, in that order; junction bases with no gene match: 6. Germline loops: CDR1 DFQATT, CDR2 SNEGSKA (reference sequence). The CDR3 DNA follows: TGCAGTGCTAGAGCCATAGCGGGAGATAACGAGCAGTACTTC. Its protein is CSARAIAGDNEQYF.

The chain has TRBV20-1 and TRBJ1-2; 7 bases are a match to TRBD1. J lost 8 bases, V lost 5 bases, and 17 bases had no gene match. CDR3 length: 15 residues. Germline V gene lookup returns CDR1 DFQATT and CDR2 SNEGSKA (reference sequence). Written as DNA, the CDR3 is TGCAGTGCTGGACGACAGGGAAGGAGAATAAGGGGCTACACCTTC. It specifies CSAGRQGRRIRGYTF.

The chain recombines TRBV15 with TRBJ2-3, with TRBD2 matching 8 bases. The CDR3 loop spans 17 amino acids. Trimming at V came to 3 bases and at J to 3 bases, leaving 11 bases not matched to a gene. Germline V gene data show CDR1 as LNHNV and CDR2 as YYDKDF (reference sequence). The DNA of the CDR3 is TGTGCCACCAGCAGCTGGGGGAGTAGCGGGATAACAGATACGCAGTATTTT. It encodes CATSSWGSSGITDTQYF.

This clonotype appeared many times. The V gene is TRBV5-8, the J gene TRBJ2-3; D is ambiguous. Trimming took off 2 bases at V and 2 bases at J, with 9 bases between the two ends. Germline V gene sequence: CDR1 SGHTS, CDR2 YDEGEE. The length of the CDR3 is 14 residues. CDR3 in DNA: TGTGCCAGCAGCTTAAGTAGAGTCACAGATACGCAGTATTTT. Translation: CASSLSRVTDTQYF. The full variable domain, in which reference TRBV5-8 and TRBJ2-3 provide the parts outside the CDR3, is EAGVTQSPTHLIKTRGQQATLRCSPISGHTSVYWYQQALGLGLQFLLWYDEGEERNRGNFPPRFSGRQFPNYSSELNVNALELEDSALYLCASSLSRVTDTQYFGPGTRLTVL.